This T cell receptor (beta chain) was sequenced in a study of patients and donors after allogeneic stem cell transplantation (dated by TCRdb to about 2020). From cysteine to phenylalanine, the CDR3 is 14 amino acids long. The entry retains the CDR3 DNA only, 42 bases that are in frame from base 1. The germline V gene (reference sequence) specifies PRHDT as CDR1 and FYEKMQ as CDR2. Deletion took 8 bases off V and 1 base off J, with a span of 9 bases between the germline ends. The method was RT-PCR. Instrument on record: NextSeq 550. Through fastp at Q25 and MiXCR, TCRdb rebuilt clones from the public reads, retaining in-frame beta chains. Every entry covers one CDR3 protein and lists the most common genes and DNA from its rows. The sample contains approximately 99,000 distinct CDR3 sequences, approximately 40% of them found a single time. Jointly, the top ten make up around 25% of the sample. As concerns this clonotype: No cognate antigen has been identified for it. No per-base quality is available; no much larger clone lies one base away.

The sequenced sample was blood, either unsorted or a sorted T cell fraction (not recorded which). The chain joins TRBV13 to TRBJ1-6, with the D gene uncertain. This TCR came from a human donor who was either an allogeneic HSCT recipient or a stem cell or donor lymphocyte infusion donor (not recorded which). It is not recorded whose cells these are; they may come from a transplant donor. The DNA sequence follows: TGTGCCAGCGGATTAAAGTCCTATAATTCACCCCTCCACTTT. Its translation reads: CASGLKSYNSPLHF.